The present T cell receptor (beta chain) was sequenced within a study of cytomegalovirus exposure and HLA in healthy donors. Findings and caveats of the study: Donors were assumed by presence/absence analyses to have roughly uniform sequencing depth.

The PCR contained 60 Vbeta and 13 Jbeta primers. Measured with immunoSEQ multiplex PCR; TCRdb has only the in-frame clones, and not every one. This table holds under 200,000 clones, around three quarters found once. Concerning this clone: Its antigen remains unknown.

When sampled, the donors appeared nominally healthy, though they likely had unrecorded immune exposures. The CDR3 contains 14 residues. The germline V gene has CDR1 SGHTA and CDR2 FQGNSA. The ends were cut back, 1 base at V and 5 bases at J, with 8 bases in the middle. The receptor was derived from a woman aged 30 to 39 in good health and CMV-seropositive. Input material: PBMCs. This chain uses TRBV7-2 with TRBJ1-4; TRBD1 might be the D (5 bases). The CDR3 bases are TGTGCCAGCAGCTTAGTCAAGGGGAATGAAAAACTGTTTTTT. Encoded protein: CASSLVKGNEKLFF.